This T cell receptor beta chain was sequenced during a study of Ad26.COV2.S vaccination and SARS-CoV-2 variants. TCRdb keeps only in-frame clones here, not all; method: immunoSEQ multiplex PCR. The data hold fewer than 500,000 clones, with about 90% observed a single time. Treatment noted: about 20 received Ad26.COV2.S at low or high dose, single or two shots; several received placebo; per-sample allocation not given. All samples were drawn on day 63, counting from the first vaccine or placebo injection. A Boston adult aged 18-55 years was the donor. Concerning this clone itself: Other nucleotide sequences in the sample specify the same CDR3.

Trimming pared 2 bases from V and 4 bases from J, leaving 3 bases between. CDR3 length: 12 amino acids. The germline CDR1 and CDR2 sequences are SGHNT and YYREEE (reference sequence). The clonotype was recovered from a person aged 18 to 65 who received the Ad26.COV2.S COVID-19 vaccine or a placebo. Sequencing was performed on peripheral blood, taken in a trial of Ad26.COV2.S vaccine versus placebo. The chain recombines TRBV5-4 with TRBJ2-2; D is uncertain. This CDR3 is CASSFGTGELFF. The CDR3 DNA follows: TGTGCCAGCAGCTTCGGCACCGGGGAGCTGTTTTTT.